The 6 T cell receptor beta chains presented below share a single source sample, sequenced in a study of shared clonotypes between healthy human individuals. The assay was immunoSEQ multiplex PCR, and TCRdb's table has in-frame clones only and misses some. The sample has roughly 2.5 million clones, roughly nine tenths seen once. The sample taken for sequencing was naive CD4+ T cells sorted from blood. Subset defined: CD45RA+ positively selected. Every receptor here comes from a man in his late teens or twenties in good health.

The V gene is TRBV18, the J gene TRBJ2-5; 9 nucleotides agree with TRBD1. In germline, CDR1 is KGHSH, CDR2 LQKENI. After removal of 1 base from V and 2 bases from J, the junction contained 5 bases not matched to a gene. The CDR3 consists of 16 residues. The CDR3 DNA sequence: TGTGCCAGCTCACCACTGACAGGGGGAGTACAAGAGACCCAGTACTTC. This gives the protein CASSPLTGGVQETQYF.

The V gene is TRBV25-1, the J gene TRBJ2-7, with 7 nucleotides matching TRBD1. Germline V gene sequence: CDR1 MGHDK, CDR2 SYGVNS. Losses at the gene ends were 5 bases for V and 5 bases for J; bases not matched to a gene: 6. The CDR3 is 13 amino acids. The CDR3 reads CASSTTGAHEQYF. DNA of the CDR3: TGTGCCAGCAGTACCACAGGGGCCCACGAGCAGTACTTC.

The J gene is TRBJ2-5, the V gene TRBV5-1; 10 bases are a match to TRBD2. Germline CDR1 SGHRS, CDR2 YFSETQ. Trimming removed 3 bases from V and 5 bases from J; junction bases left unmatched: 7. The CDR3 covers 15 residues. For the CDR3, the DNA is TGCGCCAGCAGCTCGGTAGCGGGAGGTTGGGAGACCCAGTACTTC. It encodes CASSSVAGGWETQYF.

The chain employs TRBV11-2 and TRBJ2-7; D is undetermined. The V and J ends lost 1 base and 6 bases respectively, with 10 bases between them. Germline CDR1 is SGHAT and CDR2 is FQNNGV. The CDR3 consists of 13 residues. The CDR3 DNA sequence: TGTGCCAGCAGCTTAGGGAAGTCTAGCGAGCAGTACTTC. Its protein is CASSLGKSSEQYF.

The rearrangement joins TRBV7-8 to TRBJ2-2; 13 bases agree with TRBD2. J gave up 0 bases and V 1 base, and 8 bases lay outside the gene matches. CDR1 is SGHVS, CDR2 FQNEAQ, per germline. CDR3 length equals 20 residues. CDR3 nucleotide sequence: TGTGCCAGCAGCTTAGAGGGGACTAGCGGGACTCGGCCGAACACCGGGGAGCTGTTTTTT. This sequence encodes CASSLEGTSGTRPNTGELFF.

V usage is TRBV19 and J usage is TRBJ2-1; no definite D call. Trimming took 5 bases from V and 8 from J, leaving 7 bases between them. This CDR3 contains 11 residues. CDR1 LNHDA and CDR2 SQIVND come from the germline V gene (reference sequence). The CDR3 reads CASSLTDEQFF. The CDR3 coding sequence is TGTGCCAGTAGTTTAACTGATGAGCAGTTCTTC.